What follows are 20 T cell receptor beta chains derived from one specimen sequenced in a study of CD8+CD57+ T cells in acquired aplastic anemia. Profiling of TCR beta VDJ combinations and CDR3 sequences used genomic DNA as template. TCRdb recomputed calls from the reads with MiXCR, one row per CDR3 protein. The sample gives 200,000 or so distinct CDR3 sequences, 64% of which show up once; just over 45% is in the top ten. Input material: sorted CD4+, CD8+, or CD8+CD57+ T cells (not recorded which) from PBMCs. All receptors derive from a human donor with severe aplastic anemia or a healthy control (not recorded which).

The genes are TRBV7-9 and TRBJ2-3; tentatively, D is TRBD1 or TRBD2 (7 bases each). The CDR3 covers 16 residues. The germline V gene has CDR1 SEHNR and CDR2 FQNEAQ (reference sequence). Trimming took 9 bases from V and 4 from J, leaving 23 bases between them. CDR3 in amino acids: CASSISPGGGADTQYF. DNA of the CDR3: TGTGCCAGTAGTATAAGCCCAGGGGGAGGGGCAGATACGCAGTATTTT.

The gene calls are TRBV24-1 and TRBJ2-1; D may correspond to TRBD1 or TRBD2 (5 bases each). CDR3 size: 11 residues. Germline V CDR1 and CDR2: KGHDR, SFDVKD. Trimming left V 9 bases short and J 8 bases short, with 10 bases between. The CDR3 coding sequence is TGTGCCACCGGGGACCGGGATGAGCAGTTCTTC. This encodes CATGDRDEQFF.

This sequence joins TRBV9 and TRBJ2-5, with TRBD2 identical over 13 bases. This CDR3 spans 16 amino acids. Trimming at V came to 2 bases and at J to 5 bases, leaving 6 bases not matched to a gene. Germline loops: CDR1 SGDLS, CDR2 YYNGEE. The CDR3, as DNA: TGTGCCAGCAGCGTGTCGACTAGCGGGGGGCTGGAGACCCAGTACTTC. Amino acids: CASSVSTSGGLETQYF.

This clonotype appeared many times. The chain recombines TRBV10-3 with TRBJ2-7, with unresolved D. Germline V gene sequence: CDR1 ENHRY, CDR2 SYGVKD. The CDR3 runs 14 residues. V was shortened by 10 bases and J by 2 bases, with 18 bases between the two germline ends. The CDR3 nucleotides are TGTGCCACCGCCTCAACGGGCGAAACCTACGAGCAGTACTTC. Residues: CATASTGETYEQYF.

The chain carries TRBV7-2 and TRBJ2-7, with TRBD1 identical over 7 bases. Per the germline V gene, CDR1 is SGHTA and CDR2 is FQGNSA. The V segment lost 4 bases and the J segment 1 base; nucleotides outside the gene matches: 7. The CDR3 has 15 residues. CDR3 protein: CASSSLETGSYEQYF. The CDR3 DNA sequence: TGTGCCAGCAGCTCCTTAGAGACAGGGTCCTACGAGCAGTACTTC.

The chain links TRBV7-3 to TRBJ2-1; TRBD2 matches at 12 bases. V was clipped by 6 bases and J by 6 bases; unmatched bases: 6. The V gene's germline CDR1 is SGHTA and CDR2 FQGTGA. The CDR3 loop spans 15 amino acids. The CDR3: CASSWTSGTINEQFF. Written as DNA, the CDR3 is TGTGCCAGCAGTTGGACTAGCGGGACAATCAATGAGCAGTTCTTC.

The chain is built from TRBV20-1 and TRBJ1-4, with a possible D match to TRBD1 (6 bases). This CDR3 is built from 13 residues. Looked up from germline, CDR1 is DFQATT and CDR2 is SNEGSKA (reference sequence). Here the CDR3 reads CLPGEGRSEKLFF. The DNA of the CDR3 is TGCCTTCCAGGGGAGGGACGATCGGAAAAACTGTTTTTT.

In this sample, this clonotype turned up a few times. The chain combines TRBV7-8 with TRBJ2-5; D remains ambiguous. CDR1 and CDR2 from the germline V gene are SGHVS and FQNEAQ. The germline V and J ends were trimmed by 5 bases and 6 bases, with 13 bases remaining between them. CDR3 length: 13 residues. CDR3 amino acids: CASSPFGVQTQYF. DNA for the CDR3: TGTGCCAGCAGCCCCTTTGGGGTGCAGACCCAGTACTTC.

The rearrangement joins TRBV10-3 to TRBJ2-3; TRBD1 might be the D (6 bases). Germline-derived CDR1 and CDR2 are ENHRY and SYGVKD. The germline V and J ends were trimmed by 4 bases and 0 bases, with 14 bases remaining between them. The CDR3 contains 16 residues. The CDR3 is CAISGALGGSTDTQYF. The DNA of the CDR3 is TGTGCCATCAGTGGTGCCCTAGGGGGAAGCACAGATACGCAGTATTTT.

The chain carries TRBV7-9 and TRBJ2-5; D is ambiguous. The germline V gene has CDR1 SEHNR and CDR2 FQNEAQ (reference sequence). Trimming pared 2 bases from V and 5 bases from J, leaving 12 bases between. The CDR3 is made up of 14 amino acids. CDR3 sequence reads: CASSLPGPTETQYF. CDR3 DNA: TGTGCCAGCAGCTTACCCGGACCTACCGAGACCCAGTACTTC.

V usage is TRBV14 and J usage is TRBJ1-5, with TRBD1 matching over 9 bases. Germline CDR1 reads SGHDN; CDR2 reads FVKESK. V was clipped by 8 bases and J by 7 bases; unmatched bases: 15. The CDR3 is 16 amino acids. Here the CDR3 reads CASSPPGTGSSQPQHF. DNA for the CDR3: TGTGCCAGCTCACCACCGGGGACAGGGTCCAGCCAGCCCCAGCATTTT.

This clonotype was counted ten times or more. The genes are TRBV4-2 and TRBJ2-7, with 7 bases aligning to TRBD2. After removal of 3 bases from V and 1 base from J, the junction contained 6 bases not matched to a gene. From germline, CDR1 is LGHNA and CDR2 YNFKEQ. This CDR3 is built from 15 residues. The CDR3 nucleotides read TGTGCCAGCAGCCAGGCCAGCGGGGCTTCCTACGAGCAGTACTTC. Amino acids: CASSQASGASYEQYF.

The DNA for the CDR3 is TGTGCCAGTAGTGCCCGCTCTGGAAACACCATATATTTT. Its protein product is CASSARSGNTIYF. The chain joins TRBV19 to TRBJ1-3; no clear D gene. CDR1 is LNHDA and CDR2 is SQIVND in the germline V gene (reference sequence). V was shortened by 5 bases and J by 0 bases, with 5 bases between the two germline ends. This CDR3 contains 13 residues. The full variable domain, its missing parts supplied by reference TRBV19 and TRBJ1-3, is DGGITQSPKYLFRKEGQNVTLSCEQNLNHDAMYWYRQDPGQGLRLIYYSQIVNDFQKGDIAEGYSVSREKKESFPLTVTSAQKNPTAFYLCASSARSGNTIYFGEGSWLTVV.

This chain links TRBV7-9 with TRBJ1-1; D perhaps matches TRBD1 (5 bases). This CDR3 region has 14 residues. The germline V gene has CDR1 SEHNR and CDR2 FQNEAQ (reference sequence). The V gene lost 5 bases and the J gene lost 2 bases, with 12 bases spanning the gap. The CDR3 here is CASSQLQANTEAFF. CDR3 DNA: TGTGCCAGCAGCCAGTTACAGGCTAACACTGAAGCTTTCTTT.

This rearrangement joins TRBV5-6 to TRBJ1-1, with TRBD1 identical over 7 bases. V shed 4 bases and J 1 base; nucleotides not matched to a gene: 7. This CDR3 has 15 amino acids. Germline V lookup: CDR1 SGHDT, CDR2 YYEEEE. CDR3 protein: CASSLQGQPNTEAFF. The CDR3 nucleotides are TGTGCCAGCAGCCTTCAGGGACAGCCGAACACTGAAGCTTTCTTT.

This sequence joins TRBV7-7 and TRBJ2-5; 7 bases are shared with TRBD1. The V and J ends lost 1 base and 5 bases, in that order; junction bases with no gene match: 7. The germline CDR1 and CDR2 sequences are SSHAT and FNYEAQ (reference sequence). This CDR3 has 15 residues. Written as DNA, the CDR3 is TGTGCCAGCAGCTTAGGATCGGGACAGAGGGAGACCCAGTACTTC. Translation: CASSLGSGQRETQYF.

This clonotype was counted many times. Compared with germline, one end of the junction differs, possibly owing to a read error. The V gene is TRBV6-2 or TRBV6-3, the J gene TRBJ2-3; D not certain. Germline CDR1 is MNHEY and CDR2 is SVGEGT. CDR3 length equals 14 residues. In DNA, the CDR3 is TGTGCCAGCAGTTACCTTGGTAGCACCGATACGCAGTATTTT. It translates to CASSYLGSTDTQYF.

This clonotype occurred once. The gene calls are TRBV2 and TRBJ2-7; D is possibly TRBD1 or TRBD2 (5 bases each). The CDR3 is made up of 15 amino acids. CDR1 is SNHLY and CDR2 is FYNNEI in the germline V gene. Trimming removed 8 bases from V and 2 bases from J, with 19 bases in between. The chain's CDR3 is CASDLSGTVAYEQYF. For the CDR3, the DNA is TGTGCCAGCGACTTATCCGGGACGGTCGCCTACGAGCAGTACTTC.

V gene TRBV9 combines with J gene TRBJ1-1; 8 bases align to TRBD1. The CDR3 is 14 residues long. The V gene end was trimmed by 3 bases and the J gene end by 3 bases; junction bases not matched to a gene: 4. The germline gives CDR1 SGDLS, CDR2 YYNGEE. Here the CDR3 reads CASSAQGVDTEAFF. Here the CDR3 DNA reads TGTGCCAGCAGCGCACAGGGGGTGGACACTGAAGCTTTCTTT.

This sequence joins TRBV20-1 and TRBJ1-1; maybe TRBD1 (5 bases). The CDR3 runs 14 residues. V was pared by 0 bases and J by 11 bases, with 19 bases between. CDR1 and CDR2 (germline): DFQATT, SNEGSKA (reference sequence). Written as DNA, the CDR3 is TGCAGTGCTAGAGACGCCCAGGGACTCTTCAAGGCTTTCTTT. It specifies CSARDAQGLFKAFF.